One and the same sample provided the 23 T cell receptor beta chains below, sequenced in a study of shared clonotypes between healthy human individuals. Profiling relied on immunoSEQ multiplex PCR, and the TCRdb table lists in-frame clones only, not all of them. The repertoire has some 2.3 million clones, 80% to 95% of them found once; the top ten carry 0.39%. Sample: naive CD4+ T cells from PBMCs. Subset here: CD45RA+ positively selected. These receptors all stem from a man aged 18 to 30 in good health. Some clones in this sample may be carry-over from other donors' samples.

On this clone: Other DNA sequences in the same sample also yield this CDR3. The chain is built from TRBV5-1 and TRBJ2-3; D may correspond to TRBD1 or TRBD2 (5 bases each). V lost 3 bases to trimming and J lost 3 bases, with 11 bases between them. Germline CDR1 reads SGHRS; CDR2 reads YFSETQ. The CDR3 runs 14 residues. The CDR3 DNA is TGCGCCAGCAGCTCCGGGACCCTAACAGATACGCAGTATTTT. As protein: CASSSGTLTDTQYF.

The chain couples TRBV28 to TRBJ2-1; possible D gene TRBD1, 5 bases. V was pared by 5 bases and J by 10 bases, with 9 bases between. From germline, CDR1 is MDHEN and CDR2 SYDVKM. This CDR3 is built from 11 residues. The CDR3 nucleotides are TGTGCCAGCAGTCAAAAGGGGGAGCAGTTCTTC. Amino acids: CASSQKGEQFF.

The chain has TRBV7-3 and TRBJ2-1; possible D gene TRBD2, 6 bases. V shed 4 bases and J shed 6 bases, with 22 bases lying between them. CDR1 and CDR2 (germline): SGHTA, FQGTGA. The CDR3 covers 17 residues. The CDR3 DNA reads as TGTGCCAGCAGCTCCCCTTCTCGCGGGAACCACCCCAATGAGCAGTTCTTC. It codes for CASSSPSRGNHPNEQFF.

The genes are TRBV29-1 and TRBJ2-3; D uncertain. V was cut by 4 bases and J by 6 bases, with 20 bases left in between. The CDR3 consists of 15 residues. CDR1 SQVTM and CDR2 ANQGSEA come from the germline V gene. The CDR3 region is CSVGAFSLSRDTQYF. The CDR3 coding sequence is TGCAGCGTTGGGGCCTTCTCTCTGTCGAGGGATACGCAGTATTTT.

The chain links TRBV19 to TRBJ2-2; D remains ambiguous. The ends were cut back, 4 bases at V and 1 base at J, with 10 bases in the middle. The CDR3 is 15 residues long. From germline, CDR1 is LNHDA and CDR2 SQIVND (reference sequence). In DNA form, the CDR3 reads TGTGCCAGTAGTACAACCCAATTGAACACCGGGGAGCTGTTTTTT. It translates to CASSTTQLNTGELFF.

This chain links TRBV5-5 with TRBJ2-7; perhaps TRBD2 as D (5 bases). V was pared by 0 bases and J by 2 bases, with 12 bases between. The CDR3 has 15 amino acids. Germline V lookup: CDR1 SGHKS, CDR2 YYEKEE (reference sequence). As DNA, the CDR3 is TGTGCCAGCAGCTTGGTGGGTAGCGAGACCTACGAGCAGTACTTC. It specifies CASSLVGSETYEQYF.

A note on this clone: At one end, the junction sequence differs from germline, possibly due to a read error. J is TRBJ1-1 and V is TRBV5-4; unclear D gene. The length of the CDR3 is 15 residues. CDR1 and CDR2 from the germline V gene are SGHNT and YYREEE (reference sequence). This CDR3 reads CASSRVEQTNTEAFF. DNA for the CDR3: TGCGCCAGCAGCCGCGTGGAACAGACAAACACTGAAGCTTTCTTT.

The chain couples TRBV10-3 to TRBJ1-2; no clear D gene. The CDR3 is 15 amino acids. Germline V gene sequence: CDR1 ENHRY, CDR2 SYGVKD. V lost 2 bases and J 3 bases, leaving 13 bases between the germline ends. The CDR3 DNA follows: TGTGCCATCAGTGAGCCCGCTCGGTCTCACTATGGCTACACCTTC. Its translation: CAISEPARSHYGYTF.

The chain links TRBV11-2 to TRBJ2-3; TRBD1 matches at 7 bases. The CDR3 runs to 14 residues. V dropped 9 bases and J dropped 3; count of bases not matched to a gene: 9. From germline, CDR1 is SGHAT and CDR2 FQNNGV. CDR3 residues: CARGLTGITDTQYF. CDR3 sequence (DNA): TGTGCCAGAGGGTTGACAGGGATTACAGATACGCAGTATTTT.

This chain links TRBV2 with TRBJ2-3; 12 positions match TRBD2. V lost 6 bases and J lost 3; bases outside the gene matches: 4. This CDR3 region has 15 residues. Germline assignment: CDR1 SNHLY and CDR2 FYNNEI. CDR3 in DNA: TGTGCCAGCAGGACTAGCGGGAGAGGTACAGATACGCAGTATTTT. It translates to CASRTSGRGTDTQYF.

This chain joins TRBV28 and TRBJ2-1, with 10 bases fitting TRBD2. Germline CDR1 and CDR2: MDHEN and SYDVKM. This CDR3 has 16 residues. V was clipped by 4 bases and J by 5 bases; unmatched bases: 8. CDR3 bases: TGTGCCAGCAGTTCCAGAGCGGGAGGGTTCCACAATGAGCAGTTCTTC. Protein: CASSSRAGGFHNEQFF.

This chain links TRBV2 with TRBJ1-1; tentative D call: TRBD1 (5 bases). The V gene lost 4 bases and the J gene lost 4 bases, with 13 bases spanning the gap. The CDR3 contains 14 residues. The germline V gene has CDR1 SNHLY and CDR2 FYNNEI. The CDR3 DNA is TGTGCCAGCAGTGTTCAGTGGGGGGGCACTGAAGCTTTCTTT. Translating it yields CASSVQWGGTEAFF.

CDR3 nucleotides: TGTGCCAGCAGCTTAGGAGGCCTGAACACCTTC. Translated: CASSLGGLNTF. The chain combines TRBV11-2 with TRBJ1-2, with unresolved D. Germline V gene data show CDR1 as SGHAT and CDR2 as FQNNGV. CDR3 length equals 11 residues. V was pared by 1 base and J by 12 bases, with 9 bases between.

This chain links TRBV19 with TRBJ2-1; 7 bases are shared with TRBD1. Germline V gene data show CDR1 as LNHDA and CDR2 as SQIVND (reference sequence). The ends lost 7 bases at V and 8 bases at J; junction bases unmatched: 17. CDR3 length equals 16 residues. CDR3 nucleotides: TGTGCCAGTACCAGCGGCCCCAGGGGGAGCATTGATGAGCAGTTCTTC. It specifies CASTSGPRGSIDEQFF.

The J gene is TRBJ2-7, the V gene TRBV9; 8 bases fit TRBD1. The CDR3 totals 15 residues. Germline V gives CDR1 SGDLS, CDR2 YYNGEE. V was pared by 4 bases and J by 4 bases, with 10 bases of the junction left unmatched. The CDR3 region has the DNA TGTGCCAGCAGCTTAACCGGGACAGGAGATTACGAGCAGTACTTC. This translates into CASSLTGTGDYEQYF.

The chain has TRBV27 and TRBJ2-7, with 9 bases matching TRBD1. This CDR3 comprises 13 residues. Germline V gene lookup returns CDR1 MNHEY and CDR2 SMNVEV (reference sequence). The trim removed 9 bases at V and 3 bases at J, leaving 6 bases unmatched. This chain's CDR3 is CASGTGSLYEQYF. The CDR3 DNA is TGTGCCAGTGGGACAGGGTCGCTCTACGAGCAGTACTTC.

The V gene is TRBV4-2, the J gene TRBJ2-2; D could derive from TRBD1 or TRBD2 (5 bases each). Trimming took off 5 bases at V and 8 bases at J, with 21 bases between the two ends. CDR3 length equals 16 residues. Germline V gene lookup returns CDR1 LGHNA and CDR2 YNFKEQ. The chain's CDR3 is CASSSGTAFAVGELFF. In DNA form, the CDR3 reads TGTGCCAGCAGCTCCGGGACGGCCTTCGCGGTAGGGGAGCTGTTTTTT.

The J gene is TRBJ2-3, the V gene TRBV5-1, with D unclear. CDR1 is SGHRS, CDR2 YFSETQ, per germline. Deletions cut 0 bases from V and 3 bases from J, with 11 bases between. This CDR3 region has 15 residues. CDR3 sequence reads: CASSLEVAITDTQYF. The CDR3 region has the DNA TGCGCCAGCAGCTTGGAGGTCGCTATTACAGATACGCAGTATTTT.

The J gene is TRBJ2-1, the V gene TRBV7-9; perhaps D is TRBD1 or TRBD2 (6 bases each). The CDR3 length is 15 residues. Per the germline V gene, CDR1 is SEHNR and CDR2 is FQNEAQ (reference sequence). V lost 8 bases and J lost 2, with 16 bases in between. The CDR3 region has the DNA TGTGCCAGCTCTAGGGGGGATTTCGCCTACAATGAGCAGTTCTTC. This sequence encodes CASSRGDFAYNEQFF.

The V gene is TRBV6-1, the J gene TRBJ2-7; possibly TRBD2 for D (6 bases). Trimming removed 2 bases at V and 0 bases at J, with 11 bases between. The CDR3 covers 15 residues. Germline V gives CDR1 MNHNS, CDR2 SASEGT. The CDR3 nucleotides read TGTGCCAGCAGTGAAATCGGGGGTAGCTCCTACGAGCAGTACTTC. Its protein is CASSEIGGSSYEQYF.

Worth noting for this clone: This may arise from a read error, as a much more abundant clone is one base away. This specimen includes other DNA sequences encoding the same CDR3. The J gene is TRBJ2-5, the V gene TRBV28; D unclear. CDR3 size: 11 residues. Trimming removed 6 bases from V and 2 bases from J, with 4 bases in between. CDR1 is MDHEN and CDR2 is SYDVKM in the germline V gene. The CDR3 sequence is CASSSQETQYF. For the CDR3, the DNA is TGTGCCAGCAGCTCACAAGAGACCCAGTACTTC.

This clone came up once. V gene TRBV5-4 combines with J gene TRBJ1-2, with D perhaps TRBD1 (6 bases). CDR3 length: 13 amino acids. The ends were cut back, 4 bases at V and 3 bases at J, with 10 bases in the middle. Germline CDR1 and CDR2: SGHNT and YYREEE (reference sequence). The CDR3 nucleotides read TGTGCCAGCAGCAAAGGGGGGGACTATGGCTACACCTTC. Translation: CASSKGGDYGYTF.

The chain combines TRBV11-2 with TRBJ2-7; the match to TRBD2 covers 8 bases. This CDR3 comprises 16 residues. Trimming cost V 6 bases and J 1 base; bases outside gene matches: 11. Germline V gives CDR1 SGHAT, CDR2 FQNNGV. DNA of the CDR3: TGTGCCAGCAGGCCGATCCGGAGCGGGAGTTCCTACGAGCAGTACTTC. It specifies CASRPIRSGSSYEQYF. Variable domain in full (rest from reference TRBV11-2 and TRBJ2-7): EAGVAQSPRYKIIEKRQSVAFWCNPISGHATLYWYQQILGQGPKLLIQFQNNGVVDDSQLPKDRFSAERLKGVDSTLKIQPAKLEDSAVYLCASRPIRSGSSYEQYFGPGTRLTVT.